This T cell receptor (beta chain) was identified during a study of graft-versus-host responses after intestinal transplantation. Details on this clone: The target antigen is unknown.

This table comes from immunoSEQ multiplex PCR, and its TCRdb copy is limited to in-frame clones, with some not included. The data contain fewer than 90,000 clones, less than 95% of them singletons. The CDR3 has 14 residues. CDR1 is KGHSH and CDR2 is LQKENI in the germline V gene. The V and J ends lost 2 bases and 5 bases, in that order; junction bases with no gene match: 3. Findings of the study overall: The presence of high graft-versus-host to host-versus-graft clonal ratios in allografts characterized patients with graft-donor T cell macrochimerism.

The TCR comes from a human donor who was the organ donor for an intestinal transplant. The chain links TRBV18 to TRBJ1-5, with 7 nucleotides matching TRBD1. The source material was unstimulated CD4+ T cells sorted from spleen or lymph node cells, sampled before transplant. CDR3 nucleotide sequence: TGTGCCAGCTCACCAGGGACAGATTATCAGCCCCAGCATTTT. Its translation: CASSPGTDYQPQHF. The full variable domain, rest sourced from reference TRBV18 and TRBJ1-5, is NAGVMQNPRHLVRRRGQEARLRCSPMKGHSHVYWYRQLPEEGLKFMVYLQKENIIDESGMPKERFSAEFPKEGPSILRIQQVVRGDSAAYFCASSPGTDYQPQHFGDGTRLSIL.